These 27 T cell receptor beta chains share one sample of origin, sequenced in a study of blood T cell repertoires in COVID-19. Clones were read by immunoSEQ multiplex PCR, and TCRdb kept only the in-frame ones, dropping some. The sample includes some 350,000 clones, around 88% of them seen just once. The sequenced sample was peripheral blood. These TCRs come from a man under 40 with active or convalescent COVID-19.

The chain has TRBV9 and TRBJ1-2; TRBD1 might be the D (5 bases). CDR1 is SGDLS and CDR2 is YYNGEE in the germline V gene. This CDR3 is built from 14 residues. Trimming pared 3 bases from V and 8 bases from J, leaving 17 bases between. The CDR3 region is CASSAHTGLEGYTF. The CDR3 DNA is TGTGCCAGCAGCGCCCACACAGGCCTTGAAGGCTACACCTTC. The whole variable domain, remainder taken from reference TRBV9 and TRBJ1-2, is DSGVTQTPKHLITATGQRVTLRCSPRSGDLSVYWYQQSLDQGLQFLIQYYNGEERAKGNILERFSAQQFPDLHSELNLSSLELGDSALYFCASSAHTGLEGYTFGSGTRLTVV.

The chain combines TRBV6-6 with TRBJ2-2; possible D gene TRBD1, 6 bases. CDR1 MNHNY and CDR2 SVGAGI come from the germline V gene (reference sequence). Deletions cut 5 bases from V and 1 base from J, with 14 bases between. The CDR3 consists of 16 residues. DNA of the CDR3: TGTGCCAGCAGTCCACAGGGCCTGATGAACACCGGGGAGCTGTTTTTT. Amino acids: CASSPQGLMNTGELFF.

CDR3 nucleotides: TGTGCCAGCAGAAGACAGGGGACTAACTATGGCTACACCTTC. Its protein product is CASRRQGTNYGYTF. This chain links TRBV2 with TRBJ1-2, with 8 positions matching TRBD1. The CDR3 has 14 amino acids. V was pared by 6 bases and J by 0 bases, with 3 bases of the junction left unmatched. Per the germline V gene, CDR1 is SNHLY and CDR2 is FYNNEI.

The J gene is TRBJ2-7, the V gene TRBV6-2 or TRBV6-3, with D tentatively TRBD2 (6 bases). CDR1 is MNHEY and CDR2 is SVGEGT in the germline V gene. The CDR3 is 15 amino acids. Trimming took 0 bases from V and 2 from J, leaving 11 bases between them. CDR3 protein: CASSYSRAGPYEQYF. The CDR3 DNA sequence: TGTGCCAGCAGTTACTCGAGAGCGGGCCCCTACGAGCAGTACTTC.

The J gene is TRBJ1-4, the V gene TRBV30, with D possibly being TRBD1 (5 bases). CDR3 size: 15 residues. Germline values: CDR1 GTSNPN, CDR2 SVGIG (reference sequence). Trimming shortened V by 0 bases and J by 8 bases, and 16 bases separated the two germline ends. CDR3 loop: CAWSVGPGSREKLFF. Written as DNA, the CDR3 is TGTGCCTGGAGTGTAGGCCCAGGGTCGCGCGAAAAACTGTTTTTT. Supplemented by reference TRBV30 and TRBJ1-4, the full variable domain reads SQTIHQWPATLVQPVGSPLSLECTVEGTSNPNLYWYRQAAGRGLQLLFYSVGIGQISSEVPQNLSASRPQDRQFILSSKKLLLSDSGFYLCAWSVGPGSREKLFFGSGTQLSVL.

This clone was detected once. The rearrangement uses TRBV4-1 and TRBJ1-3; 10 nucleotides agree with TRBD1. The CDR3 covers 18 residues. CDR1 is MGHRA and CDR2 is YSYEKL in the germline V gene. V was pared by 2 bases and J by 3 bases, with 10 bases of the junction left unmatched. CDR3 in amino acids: CASSQPRVTGGNGNTIYF. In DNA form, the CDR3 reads TGCGCCAGCAGCCAACCCCGTGTGACAGGGGGCAATGGAAACACCATATATTTT.

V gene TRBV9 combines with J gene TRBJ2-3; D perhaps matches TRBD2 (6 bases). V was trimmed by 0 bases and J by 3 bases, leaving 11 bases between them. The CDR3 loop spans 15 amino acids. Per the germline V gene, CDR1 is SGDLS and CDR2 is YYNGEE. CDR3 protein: CASSVGISGTDTQYF. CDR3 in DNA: TGTGCCAGCAGCGTAGGGATTAGCGGAACAGATACGCAGTATTTT.

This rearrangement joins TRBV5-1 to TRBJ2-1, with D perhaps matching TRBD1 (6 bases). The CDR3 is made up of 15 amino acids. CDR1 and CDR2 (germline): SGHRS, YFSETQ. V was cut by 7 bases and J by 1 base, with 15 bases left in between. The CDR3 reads CASRPTGLSYNEQFF. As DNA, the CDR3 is TGCGCCAGCCGCCCGACAGGCCTATCCTACAATGAGCAGTTCTTC.

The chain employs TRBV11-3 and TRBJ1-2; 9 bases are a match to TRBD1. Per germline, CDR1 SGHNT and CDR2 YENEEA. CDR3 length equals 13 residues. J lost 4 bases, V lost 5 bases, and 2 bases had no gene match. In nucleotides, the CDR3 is TGTGCCAGCAGCCGGGACAGGGTCTATGGCTACACCTTC. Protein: CASSRDRVYGYTF.

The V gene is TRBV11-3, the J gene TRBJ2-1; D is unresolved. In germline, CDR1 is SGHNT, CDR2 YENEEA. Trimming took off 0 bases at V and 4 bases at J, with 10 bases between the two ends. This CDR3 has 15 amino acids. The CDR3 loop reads CASSLDLIEYNEQFF. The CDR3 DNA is TGTGCCAGCAGCTTAGATCTCATCGAGTACAATGAGCAGTTCTTC.

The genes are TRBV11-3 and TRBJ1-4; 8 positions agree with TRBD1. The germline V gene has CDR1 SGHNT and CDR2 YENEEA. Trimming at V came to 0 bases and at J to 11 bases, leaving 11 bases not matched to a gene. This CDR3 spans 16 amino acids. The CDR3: CASSLDPGQGARKLFF. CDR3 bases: TGTGCCAGCAGCTTAGATCCCGGCCAGGGGGCGAGGAAACTGTTTTTT.

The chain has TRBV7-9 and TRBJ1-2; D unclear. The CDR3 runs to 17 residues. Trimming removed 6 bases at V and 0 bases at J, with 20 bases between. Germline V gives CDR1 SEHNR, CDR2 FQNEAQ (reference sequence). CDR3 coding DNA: TGTGCCAGCAGGGGCGGGGTTTGGACGGAGGCTAACTATGGCTACACCTTC. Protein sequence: CASRGGVWTEANYGYTF. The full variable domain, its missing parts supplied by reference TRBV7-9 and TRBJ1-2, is DTGVSQNPRHKITKRGQNVTFRCDPISEHNRLYWYRQTLGQGPEFLTYFQNEAQLEKSRLLSDRFSAERPKGSFSTLEIQRTEQGDSAMYLCASRGGVWTEANYGYTFGSGTRLTVV.

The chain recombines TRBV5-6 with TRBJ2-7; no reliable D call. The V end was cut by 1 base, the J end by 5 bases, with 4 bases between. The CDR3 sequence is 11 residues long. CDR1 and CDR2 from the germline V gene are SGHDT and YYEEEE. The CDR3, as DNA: TGTGCCAGCAGCTTGTTTAACGAGCAGTACTTC. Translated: CASSLFNEQYF.

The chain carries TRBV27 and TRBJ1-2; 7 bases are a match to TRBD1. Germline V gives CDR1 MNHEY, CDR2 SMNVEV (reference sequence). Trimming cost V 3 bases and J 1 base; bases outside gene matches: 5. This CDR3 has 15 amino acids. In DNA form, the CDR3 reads TGTGCCAGCAGTTTTTCGGACAGGAGTAACTATGGCTACACCTTC. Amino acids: CASSFSDRSNYGYTF.

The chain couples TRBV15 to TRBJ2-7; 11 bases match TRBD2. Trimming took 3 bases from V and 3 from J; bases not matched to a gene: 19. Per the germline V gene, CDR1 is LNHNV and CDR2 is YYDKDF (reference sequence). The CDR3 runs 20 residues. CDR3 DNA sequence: TGTGCCACCAGCAGGGGGTCGCTAGCGGGAGGCCCAAGGTCCTTCTACGAGCAGTACTTC. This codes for CATSRGSLAGGPRSFYEQYF.

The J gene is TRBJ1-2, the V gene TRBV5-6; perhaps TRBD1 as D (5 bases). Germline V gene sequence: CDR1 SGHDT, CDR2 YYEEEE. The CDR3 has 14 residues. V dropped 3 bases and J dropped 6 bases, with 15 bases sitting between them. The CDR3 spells CASSWGFLGDGYTF. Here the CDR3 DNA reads TGTGCCAGCAGCTGGGGCTTCCTAGGAGATGGCTACACCTTC.

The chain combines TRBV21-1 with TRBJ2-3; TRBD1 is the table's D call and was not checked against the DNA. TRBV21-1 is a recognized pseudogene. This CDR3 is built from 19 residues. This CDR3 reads CASSKAPPRDRGRRDTQYF. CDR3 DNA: TGTGCCAGCAGCAAAGCCCCCCCGCGGGACAGGGGCCGGAGGGATACGCAGTATTTT.

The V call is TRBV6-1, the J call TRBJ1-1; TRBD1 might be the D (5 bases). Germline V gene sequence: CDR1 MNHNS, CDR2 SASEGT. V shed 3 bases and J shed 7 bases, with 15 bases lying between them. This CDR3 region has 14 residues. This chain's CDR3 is CASSEWAQTGEAFF. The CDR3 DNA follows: TGTGCCAGCAGTGAGTGGGCGCAAACAGGTGAAGCTTTCTTT.

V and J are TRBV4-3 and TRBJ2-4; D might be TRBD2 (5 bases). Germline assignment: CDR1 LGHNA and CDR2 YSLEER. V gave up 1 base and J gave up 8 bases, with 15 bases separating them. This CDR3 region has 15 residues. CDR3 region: CASSQVVRPRDIQYF. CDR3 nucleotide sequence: TGCGCCAGCAGCCAAGTAGTGAGACCGAGGGACATTCAGTACTTC.

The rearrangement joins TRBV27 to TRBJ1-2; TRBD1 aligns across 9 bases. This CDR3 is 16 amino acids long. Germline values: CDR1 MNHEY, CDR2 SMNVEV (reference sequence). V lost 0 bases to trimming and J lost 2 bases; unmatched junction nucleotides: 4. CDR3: CASSLSFGQGNYGYTF. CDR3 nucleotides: TGTGCCAGCAGTTTATCGTTCGGACAGGGGAACTATGGCTACACCTTC.

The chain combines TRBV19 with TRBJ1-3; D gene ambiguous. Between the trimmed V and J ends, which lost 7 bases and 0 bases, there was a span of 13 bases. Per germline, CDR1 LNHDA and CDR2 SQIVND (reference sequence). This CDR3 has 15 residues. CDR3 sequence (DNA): TGTGCCAGTACCGCGCGAGAGAGCTCTGGAAACACCATATATTTT. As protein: CASTARESSGNTIYF.

The CDR3 nucleotides read TGTGCCTGGAGTGTCGGGCAGGGCTACAATGAGCAGTTCTTC. Encoded protein: CAWSVGQGYNEQFF. This chain joins TRBV30 and TRBJ2-1; tentatively, D is TRBD1 (5 bases). Germline-derived CDR1 and CDR2 are GTSNPN and SVGIG (reference sequence). V gave up 0 bases and J gave up 3 bases, with 9 bases separating them. The CDR3 loop spans 14 amino acids.

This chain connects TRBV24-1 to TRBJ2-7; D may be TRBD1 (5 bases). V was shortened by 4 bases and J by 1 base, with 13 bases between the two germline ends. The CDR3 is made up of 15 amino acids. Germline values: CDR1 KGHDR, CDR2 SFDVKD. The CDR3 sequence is CATSDPTEPSYEQYF. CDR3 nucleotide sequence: TGTGCCACCAGTGACCCGACAGAACCTTCCTACGAGCAGTACTTC.

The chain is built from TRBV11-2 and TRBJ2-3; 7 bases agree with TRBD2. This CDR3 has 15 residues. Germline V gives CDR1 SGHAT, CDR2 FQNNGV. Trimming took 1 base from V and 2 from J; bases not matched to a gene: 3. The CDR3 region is CASSLAGGFTDTQYF. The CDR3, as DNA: TGTGCCAGCAGCTTAGCGGGAGGATTCACAGATACGCAGTATTTT.

The CDR3 here is CASSGLAGVSTGELFF. As DNA, the CDR3 is TGTGCCAGCAGCGGACTAGCGGGGGTCTCCACCGGGGAGCTGTTTTTT. The J gene is TRBJ2-2, the V gene TRBV9; the match to TRBD2 covers 12 bases. From germline, CDR1 is SGDLS and CDR2 YYNGEE. Unmatched junction bases numbered 4, after V lost 3 bases and J lost 4 bases. This CDR3 spans 16 amino acids.

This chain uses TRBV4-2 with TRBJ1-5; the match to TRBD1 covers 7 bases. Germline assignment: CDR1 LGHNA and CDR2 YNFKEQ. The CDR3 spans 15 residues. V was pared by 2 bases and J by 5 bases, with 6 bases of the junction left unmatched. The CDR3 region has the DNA TGTGCCAGCAGCCAATTACAGGGGAAGGATCAGCCCCAGCATTTT. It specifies CASSQLQGKDQPQHF.

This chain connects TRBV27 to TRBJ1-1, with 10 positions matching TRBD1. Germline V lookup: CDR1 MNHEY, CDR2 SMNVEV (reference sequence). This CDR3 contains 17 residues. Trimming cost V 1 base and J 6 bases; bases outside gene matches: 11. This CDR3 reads CASSLWRSGGQGPEAFF. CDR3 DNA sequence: TGTGCCAGCAGTTTATGGCGGTCTGGGGGACAGGGGCCTGAAGCTTTCTTT.